These 8 T cell receptor beta chains came from one sample sequenced in a study of CD8+CD57+ T cells in acquired aplastic anemia. Patients picked for sequencing had shown CD8+CD57+ cell expansion detected by flow cytometry. It was genomic DNA that served as the template for profiling TCR beta VDJ and CDR3. TCRdb reprocessed the reads with MiXCR, giving one entry per CDR3 protein. The sample lists approximately 250,000 distinct CDR3 sequences, around 82% occurring once. The sample was sorted CD4+, CD8+, or CD8+CD57+ T cells (not recorded which) from PBMCs. Source of these receptors: a human donor with aplastic anemia.

The rearrangement uses TRBV7-2 and TRBJ2-5; a possible D gene is TRBD1 (6 bases). Germline-derived CDR1 and CDR2 are SGHTA and FQGNSA. The V end was cut by 5 bases, the J end by 4 bases, with 14 bases between. CDR3 size: 14 residues. The CDR3 coding sequence is TGTGCCAGCAGCAGGGGGTGGGACCCAGAGACCCAGTACTTC. This encodes CASSRGWDPETQYF.

The chain employs TRBV25-1 and TRBJ1-2; D is ambiguous. The CDR3 consists of 11 residues. The germline V gene encodes CDR1 MGHDK and CDR2 SYGVNS. Between the trimmed V and J ends, which lost 2 bases and 7 bases, there was a span of 5 bases. The CDR3 spells CASSEVSGYTF. In DNA, the CDR3 is TGTGCCAGCAGTGAAGTATCTGGCTACACCTTC.

The chain carries TRBV7-8 and TRBJ1-5, with D possibly matching TRBD1 (5 bases). Deletions cut 0 bases from V and 7 bases from J, with 16 bases between. CDR3 length: 16 amino acids. Germline CDR1 reads SGHVS; CDR2 reads FQNEAQ. The CDR3 DNA is TGTGCCAGCAGCTTAGCGGGGGACCCCGATACGCAGCCCCAGCATTTT. Amino acids: CASSLAGDPDTQPQHF.

This clonotype was counted between two and nine times. The CDR3 does not close with the conserved phenylalanine or tryptophan, likely indicating a read error. The limits of the CDR3 on the DNA are not certain, so only TCRdb's listed CDR3 is given. The rearrangement uses TRBV7-9 and TRBJ2-3; TRBD1, as called in the table, went unchecked against the DNA. The germline CDR1 and CDR2 sequences are SEHNR and FQNEAQ (reference sequence). The CDR3 is 13 amino acids long, termini counted. The CDR3 sequence is CASSLAGSDGANV.

A remark on this clonotype: No conserved phenylalanine or tryptophan ends this CDR3, so it is likely a read error. The DNA is omitted, as the CDR3 cannot be located on it reliably, and the CDR3 follows TCRdb's listing. The chain carries TRBV2 and TRBJ2-1; the D segment call TRBD2 is taken from the table without a DNA check. The CDR3 is 16 amino acids long, termini counted. Germline values: CDR1 SNHLY, CDR2 FYNNEI. CDR3 region: CASSVGPKSPLHFQFG.

This clonotype was seen a handful of times. The DNA for the CDR3 is TGCGCCAGCAGCCTAACTACAGGGTGGGCAGACGGCTACACCTTC. Protein: CASSLTTGWADGYTF. The gene calls are TRBV5-1 and TRBJ1-2, with a possible D match to TRBD1 (6 bases). Germline CDR1 SGHRS, CDR2 YFSETQ. Trimming pared 4 bases from V and 8 bases from J, leaving 21 bases between. The CDR3 consists of 15 residues.

This clonotype was recorded only once. It is unclear where the CDR3 begins or ends on the DNA, so no DNA is shown, and the CDR3 is as TCRdb lists it. The J gene is TRBJ2-7, the V gene TRBV2; the listed D gene, TRBD1, was not tested against the DNA. Germline CDR1 reads SNHLY; CDR2 reads FYNNEI. The CDR3 numbers 14 amino acids, ends counted. The CDR3 reads CASGDGGTDSQYFV.

This clonotype was counted at least ten times. V and J are TRBV3-1 and TRBJ1-4, with TRBD1 matching 10 bases. The CDR3 has 19 residues. J was trimmed by 1 base and V by 0 bases; bases with no gene match: 8. Germline CDR1 is LGHDT and CDR2 is YNNKEL (reference sequence). The CDR3: CASSQDWDRGDGTNEKLFF. Here the CDR3 DNA reads TGTGCCAGCAGCCAAGACTGGGACAGGGGAGACGGAACTAATGAAAAACTGTTTTTT. Supplemented by reference TRBV3-1 and TRBJ1-4, the full variable domain reads DTAVSQTPKYLVTQMGNDKSIKCEQNLGHDTMYWYKQDSKKFLKIMFSYNNKELIINETVPNRFSPKSPDKAHLNLHINSLELGDSAVYFCASSQDWDRGDGTNEKLFFGSGTQLSVL.